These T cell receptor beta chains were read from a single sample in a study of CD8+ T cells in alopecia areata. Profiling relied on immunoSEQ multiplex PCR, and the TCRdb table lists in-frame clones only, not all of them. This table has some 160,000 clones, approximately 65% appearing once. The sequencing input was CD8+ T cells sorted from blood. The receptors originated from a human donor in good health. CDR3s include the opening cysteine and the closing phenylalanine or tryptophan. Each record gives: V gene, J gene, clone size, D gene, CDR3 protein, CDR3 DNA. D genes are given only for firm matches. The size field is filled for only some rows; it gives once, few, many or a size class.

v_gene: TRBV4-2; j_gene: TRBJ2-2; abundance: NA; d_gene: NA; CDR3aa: CASSQTGELFF; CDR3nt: TGTGCCAGCAGCCAAACCGGGGAGCTGTTTTTT
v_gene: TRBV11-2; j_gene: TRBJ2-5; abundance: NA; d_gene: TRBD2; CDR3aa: CASSTPGLAGGPGETQYF; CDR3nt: TGTGCCAGCAGCACCCCGGGACTAGCGGGAGGGCCCGGGGAGACCCAGTACTTC
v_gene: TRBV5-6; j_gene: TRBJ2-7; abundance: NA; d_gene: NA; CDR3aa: CASSHGGGPYEQYF; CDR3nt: TGTGCCAGCAGCCACGGCGGTGGCCCCTACGAGCAGTACTTC
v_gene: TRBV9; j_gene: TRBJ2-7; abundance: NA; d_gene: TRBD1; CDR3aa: CASSPAGQGSYEQYF; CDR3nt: TGTGCCAGCAGCCCCGCGGGACAGGGGTCCTACGAGCAGTACTTC
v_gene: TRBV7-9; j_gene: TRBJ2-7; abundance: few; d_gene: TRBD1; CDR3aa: CASSSSNDRVDNYEQYF; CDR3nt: TGTGCCAGCAGCTCCTCTAACGACAGGGTCGATAACTACGAGCAGTACTTC
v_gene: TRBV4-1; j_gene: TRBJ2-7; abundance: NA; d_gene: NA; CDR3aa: CASSQEGTGSSYEQYF; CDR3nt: TGCGCCAGCAGCCAGGAAGGGACTGGAAGCTCCTACGAGCAGTACTTC
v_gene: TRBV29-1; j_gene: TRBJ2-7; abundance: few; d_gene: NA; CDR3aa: CSVESPRRRNHSYEQYF; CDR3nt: TGCAGCGTTGAATCACCTCGTAGACGTAACCACTCCTACGAGCAGTACTTC
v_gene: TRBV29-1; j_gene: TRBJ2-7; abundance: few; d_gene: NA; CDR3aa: CSVAGRPEQAYEQYF; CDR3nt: TGCAGCGTGGCGGGCAGGCCAGAGCAAGCCTACGAGCAGTACTTC
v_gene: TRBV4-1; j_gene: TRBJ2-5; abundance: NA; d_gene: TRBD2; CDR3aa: CASSWGTTLGETQYF; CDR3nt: TGCGCCAGCAGCTGGGGGACTACTCTCGGGGAGACCCAGTACTTC
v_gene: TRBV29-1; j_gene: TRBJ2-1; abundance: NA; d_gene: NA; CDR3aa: CSVRAGGNEQFF; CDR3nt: TGCAGCGTCAGGGCCGGGGGCAATGAGCAGTTCTTC
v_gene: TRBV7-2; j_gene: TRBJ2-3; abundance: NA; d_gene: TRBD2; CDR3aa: CASSYPGLSTDTQYF; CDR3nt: TGTGCCAGCAGTTATCCGGGACTAAGCACAGATACGCAGTATTTT